This is a list of T cell receptor beta chains from one sample in a study of cytomegalovirus exposure and HLA in healthy donors. Assay used: immunoSEQ multiplex PCR; TCRdb lists only in-frame clones, some missing. The sample has approximately 110,000 clones, approximately 12% seen once. Sequencing was done on a sample of PBMCs. These receptors came from a man in his forties or fifties in good health and CMV-seropositive. CDR3s include the opening cysteine and the closing phenylalanine or tryptophan. Fields, in order: J gene, V gene, clone size, D gene, CDR3 protein, CDR3 DNA. The D gene is left open where the match is weak. A row's size may be missing; if present it is once, few, many or a size class.

TRBJ2-7	TRBV15	few	TRBD2	CATSREVAGDPEQYF	TGTGCCACCAGCAGAGAGGTAGCGGGAGACCCCGAGCAGTACTTC
TRBJ1-4	TRBV2	few	-	CASSEGQPPRRKLFF	TGTGCCAGCAGTGAAGGTCAGCCGCCGCGGAGAAAACTGTTTTTT
TRBJ2-3	TRBV5-6	-	TRBD1	CASSIDRSGTDTQCF	TGTGCCAGCAGCATTGACAGGTCCGGGACAGATACGCAGTGTTTT
TRBJ1-2	TRBV11-2	once	-	CASSLPRGPLPRYTF	TGTGCCAGCAGCTTACCCCGGGGTCCGCTTCCCCGCTACACCTTC
TRBJ2-2	TRBV27	few	TRBD2	CASSLRTSGRAGELFF	TGTGCCAGCAGTCTACGGACTAGCGGGAGGGCCGGGGAGCTGTTTTTT
TRBJ2-3	TRBV7-7	many	-	CASSLGSGITSTDTQYF	TGTGCTAGCAGCTTAGGATCGGGGATTACTAGCACAGATACGCAGTATTTT
TRBJ2-3	TRBV18	few	TRBD2	CASSPGLAGVGDTQYF	TGTGCCAGCTCACCGGGACTAGCGGGAGTGGGTGATACGCAGTATTTT
TRBJ2-7	TRBV11-2	-	-	CASSEVRDKKKRSYEQYF	TGTGCCAGCAGCGAAGTACGGGACAAAAAAAAACGCTCCTACGAGCAGTACTTC
TRBJ1-4	TRBV30	few	-	CAGTYRAGDEKLFF	TGTGCCGGAACTTACAGGGCCGGAGATGAAAAACTGTTTTTT
TRBJ1-5	TRBV27	many	TRBD1	CASSSTTGSQPQHF	TGTGCCAGCAGTTCAACGACAGGGAGTCAGCCCCAGCATTTT
TRBJ2-5	TRBV20-1	-	-	CSAQRETQYF	TGCAGTGCACAGCGGGAGACCCAGTACTTC
TRBJ1-3	TRBV5-4	few	-	CASSLPGSGGNTIYF	TGTGCCAGCAGCTTGCCTGGCAGCGGTGGAAACACCATATATTTT
TRBJ2-5	TRBV11-2	few	TRBD1	CASSLAPGQGLETQYF	TGTGCCAGCAGCTTAGCACCGGGACAGGGCCTGGAGACCCAGTACTTC
TRBJ2-7	TRBV10-1	-	TRBD1	CASSEATGAPQYF	TGCGCCAGCAGTGAGGCAACAGGGGCGCCTCAGTACTTC
TRBJ2-5	TRBV6-1	-	TRBD1	CASSEASQGAKETQYF	TGTGCCAGCAGTGAAGCTTCTCAGGGGGCGAAGGAGACCCAGTACTTC
TRBJ2-3	TRBV19	few	-	CASSIGSSDDTQYF	TGTGCCAGTAGTATTGGGTCTAGCGATGATACGCAGTATTTT
TRBJ2-5	TRBV25-1	few	-	CASSEKGGLETQYF	TGTGCCAGCAGTGAGAAAGGGGGATTAGAGACCCAGTACTTC
TRBJ2-2	TRBV5-1	few	-	CASSPAGTGELFF	TGCGCCAGCAGCCCGGCAGGCACCGGGGAGCTGTTTTTT
TRBJ1-5	TRBV2	-	-	CASDGRQGRNQPQHF	TGTGCCAGCGATGGGAGGCAGGGTCGAAATCAGCCCCAGCATTTT
TRBJ2-2	TRBV14	-	-	CASSQGANTGELFF	TGTGCCAGCAGCCAAGGAGCGAACACCGGGGAGCTGTTTTTT
TRBJ2-7	TRBV27	-	TRBD2	CASSISGLNSYEQYF	TGTGCCAGCAGTATTAGCGGGTTAAACTCCTACGAGCAGTACTTC
TRBJ2-7	TRBV6-6	-	-	CASSPGDTRQYF	TGTGCCAGCAGCCCCGGGGACACGCGGCAGTACTTC
TRBJ2-1	TRBV5-1	few	-	CASSLALPRVDEQFF	TGCGCCAGCAGCTTGGCACTCCCGAGGGTCGATGAGCAGTTCTTC
TRBJ2-7	TRBV4-1	-	TRBD2	CASSQGGAYEQYF	TGCGCCAGCAGCCAGGGAGGGGCCTACGAGCAGTACTTC
TRBJ1-1	TRBV28	few	-	CASSLYPGGMNTEAFF	TGTGCCAGCAGTTTATATCCGGGGGGAATGAACACTGAAGCTTTCTTT
TRBJ2-3	TRBV7-9	-	TRBD1	CASSSTRWDRELDTQYF	TGTGCCAGCAGCTCCACACGATGGGACAGGGAGTTAGATACGCAGTATTTT
TRBJ2-5	TRBV4-2	-	-	CASSQAGREETQYF	TGTGCCAGCAGCCAGGCGGGACGGGAGGAGACCCAGTACTTC
TRBJ1-1	TRBV7-9	-	-	CASSFDSKAFF	TGTGCCAGCAGCTTCGACAGTAAAGCTTTCTTT
TRBJ2-2	TRBV7-3	-	-	CASSMRDYLDTGELFF	TGTGCCAGCAGCATGAGGGATTATTTGGACACCGGGGAGCTGTTTTTT
TRBJ2-7	TRBV7-9	-	TRBD1	CASSPTGTGVSSYEQYF	TGTGCCAGCAGTCCAACCGGGACAGGGGTATCCTCCTACGAGCAGTACTTC
TRBJ2-1	TRBV29-1	-	TRBD2	CSVGLAGGVDYNEQFF	TGCAGCGTAGGGCTAGCGGGAGGTGTGGATTACAATGAGCAGTTCTTC
TRBJ1-2	TRBV6-1	-	-	CATVGVGGHGYTF	TGTGCCACCGTTGGAGTTGGGGGCCATGGCTACACCTTC
TRBJ2-2	TRBV6-6	few	-	CASSLDRPNTGELFF	TGTGCCAGCAGCTTAGACAGACCGAACACCGGGGAGCTGTTTTTT
TRBJ2-5	TRBV9	few	TRBD2	CASSVDGRQETQYF	TGTGCCAGCAGCGTAGACGGGAGGCAAGAGACCCAGTACTTC
TRBJ2-5	TRBV6-1	few	-	CASSETGDTSLETQYF	TGTGCCAGCAGTGAAACCGGGGACACTAGTTTAGAGACCCAGTACTTC
TRBJ2-7	TRBV5-6	few	-	CASSSYRVSVPYEQYF	TGTGCCAGCAGCTCGTACAGGGTGTCTGTGCCCTACGAGCAGTACTTC
TRBJ2-7	TRBV4-1	few	-	CASSQVLSYEQYF	TGCGCCAGCAGCCAAGTATTATCCTACGAGCAGTACTTC
TRBJ1-1	TRBV5-1	few	-	CASSLAGGMNTEAFF	TGCGCCAGCAGCTTGGCCGGGGGTATGAACACTGAAGCTTTCTTT
TRBJ1-1	TRBV7-2	few	-	CASSLQGRVNTEAFF	TGTGCCAGCAGCTTACAGGGCCGGGTGAACACTGAAGCTTTCTTT
TRBJ2-7	TRBV19	-	-	CASSASGSGRDEQYF	TGTGCCAGTAGTGCCTCAGGGTCAGGGCGCGACGAGCAGTACTTC
TRBJ2-7	TRBV10-1	-	TRBD2	CASSAGGRNSEQYF	TGCGCCAGCAGTGCCGGCGGGAGGAATAGCGAGCAGTACTTC
TRBJ2-7	TRBV5-4	-	TRBD1	CASSLDRGLYEQYF	TGTGCCAGCAGCTTGGACAGGGGGCTCTACGAGCAGTACTTC
TRBJ1-1	TRBV2	-	TRBD1	CASSTDRDTEAFF	TGTGCCAGCAGCACAGACAGGGACACTGAAGCTTTCTTT